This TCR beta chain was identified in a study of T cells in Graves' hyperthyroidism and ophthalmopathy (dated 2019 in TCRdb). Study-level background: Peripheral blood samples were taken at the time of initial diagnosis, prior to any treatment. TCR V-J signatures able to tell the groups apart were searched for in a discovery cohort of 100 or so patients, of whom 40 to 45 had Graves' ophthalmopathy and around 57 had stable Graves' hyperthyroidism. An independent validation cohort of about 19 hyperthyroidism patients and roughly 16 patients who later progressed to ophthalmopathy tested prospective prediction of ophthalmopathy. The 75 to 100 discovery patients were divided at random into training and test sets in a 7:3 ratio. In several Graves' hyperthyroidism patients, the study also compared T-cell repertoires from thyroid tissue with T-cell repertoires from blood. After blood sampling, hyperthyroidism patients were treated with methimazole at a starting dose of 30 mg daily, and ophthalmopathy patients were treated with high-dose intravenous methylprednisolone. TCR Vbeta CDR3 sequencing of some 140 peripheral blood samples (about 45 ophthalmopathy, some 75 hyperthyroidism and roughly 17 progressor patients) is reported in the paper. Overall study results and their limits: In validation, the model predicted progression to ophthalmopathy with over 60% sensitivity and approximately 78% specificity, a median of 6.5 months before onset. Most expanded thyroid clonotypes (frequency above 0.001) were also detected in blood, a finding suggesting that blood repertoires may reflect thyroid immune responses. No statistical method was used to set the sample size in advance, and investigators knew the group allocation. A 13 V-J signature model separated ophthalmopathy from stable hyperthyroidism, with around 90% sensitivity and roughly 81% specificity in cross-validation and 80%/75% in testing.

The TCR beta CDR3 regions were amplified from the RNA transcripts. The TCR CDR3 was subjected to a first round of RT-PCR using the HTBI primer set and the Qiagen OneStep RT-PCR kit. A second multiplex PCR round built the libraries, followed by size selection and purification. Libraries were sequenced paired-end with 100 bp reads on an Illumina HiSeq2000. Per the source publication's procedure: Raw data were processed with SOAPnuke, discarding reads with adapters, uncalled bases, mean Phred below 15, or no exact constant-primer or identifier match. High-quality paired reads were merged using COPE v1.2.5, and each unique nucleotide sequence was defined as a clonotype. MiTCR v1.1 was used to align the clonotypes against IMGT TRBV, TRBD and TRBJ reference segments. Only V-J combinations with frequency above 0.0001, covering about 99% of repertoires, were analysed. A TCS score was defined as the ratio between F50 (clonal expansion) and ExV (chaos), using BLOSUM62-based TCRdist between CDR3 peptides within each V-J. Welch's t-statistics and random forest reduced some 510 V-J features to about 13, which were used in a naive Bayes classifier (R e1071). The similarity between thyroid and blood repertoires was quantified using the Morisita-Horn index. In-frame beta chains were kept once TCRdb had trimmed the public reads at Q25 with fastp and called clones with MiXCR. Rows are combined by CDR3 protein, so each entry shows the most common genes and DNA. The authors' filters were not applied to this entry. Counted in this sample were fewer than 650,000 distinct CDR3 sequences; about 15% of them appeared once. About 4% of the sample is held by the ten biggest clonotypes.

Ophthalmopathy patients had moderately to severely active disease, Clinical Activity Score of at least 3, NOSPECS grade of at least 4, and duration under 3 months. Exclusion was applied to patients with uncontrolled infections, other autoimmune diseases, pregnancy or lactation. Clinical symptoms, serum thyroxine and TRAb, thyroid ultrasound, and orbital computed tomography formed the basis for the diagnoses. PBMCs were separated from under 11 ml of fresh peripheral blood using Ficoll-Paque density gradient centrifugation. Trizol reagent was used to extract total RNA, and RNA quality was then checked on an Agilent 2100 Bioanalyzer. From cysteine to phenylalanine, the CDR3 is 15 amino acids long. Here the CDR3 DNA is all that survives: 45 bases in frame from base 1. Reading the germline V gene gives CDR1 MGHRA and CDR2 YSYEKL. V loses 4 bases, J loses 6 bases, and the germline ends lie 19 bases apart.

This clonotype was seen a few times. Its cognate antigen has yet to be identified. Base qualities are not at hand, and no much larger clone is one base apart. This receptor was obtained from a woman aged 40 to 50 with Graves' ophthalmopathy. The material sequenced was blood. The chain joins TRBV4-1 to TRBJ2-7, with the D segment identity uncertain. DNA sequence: TGCGCCAGCAGCCCCAGCATCGAACAGCCCTTCGAGCAGTACTTC. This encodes CASSPSIEQPFEQYF.